The following is a T cell receptor beta chain sequence with its context. Its target is unknown. The data originate from a study of T cell responses to AZD1222 COVID-19 vaccine. The assay was immunoSEQ multiplex PCR, and TCRdb's table has in-frame clones only and misses some. The top ten hold more than 0.8% of the sample, which has fewer than 250,000 clones, about 93% seen once. Study observations and caveats: Of the AZD1222 recipients, only six were seropositive at baseline. The donor cohort was predominantly white British with a female majority, and clonal diversity may have been underestimated.

Germline values: CDR1 ENHRY, CDR2 SYGVKD. The CDR3 is made up of 13 amino acids. V lost 10 bases and J 5 bases, leaving 15 bases between the germline ends. The genes are TRBV10-3 and TRBJ1-5; D perhaps matches TRBD1 (6 bases). The source of this sequence is an adult in good health. The sequencing here drew on peripheral blood, taken on day 0 of MenACWY control vaccination. CDR3 in amino acids: CATLDRLDQPQHF. The CDR3 DNA reads TGTGCCACCCTCGACAGGCTGGATCAGCCCCAGCATTTT.